This T cell receptor (beta chain) originates from a study of regulatory T cells in long-lasting Graves disease. The time point denotes: newly diagnosed GD, antithyroid drugs for less than 3 months. Making the TCR library involved RNA that had been extracted from PBMCs. Combining iRepertoire HTBI primers with Arm-PCR of CDR3 regions, the authors built TCR beta libraries. TCRdb recomputed calls from the multiplex PCR reads with MiXCR, one row per CDR3 protein. The data show about 500,000 distinct CDR3 sequences, with roughly 15% seen just once and roughly an eighth held by the top ten. CDR3 length: 16 residues. The germline gives CDR1 MRHNA, CDR2 SNTAGT. With V trimmed by 7 bases and J by 12 bases, 16 bases remained unmatched. Another study also made use of these data, one on T cells in Graves' hyperthyroidism and ophthalmopathy.

The TCR sequence derives from a man in his forties with Graves disease. The rearrangement joins TRBV6-4 to TRBJ2-1; 12 bases are shared with TRBD2. The input for sequencing was peripheral blood mononuclear cells (PBMCs), taken at new diagnosis, from a patient treated with antithyroid drugs. The CDR3 here is CASTTGTSGSLHRQFF. The CDR3 nucleotides read TGTGCCAGCACCACCGGGACTAGCGGGTCACTCCATAGGCAGTTCTTC.